This T cell receptor (beta chain) was obtained from a study of blood T cells in healthy people across ages. This clonotype appeared a few times. What it binds is not known. Deletions cut 3 bases from V and 1 base from J, with 15 bases between. CDR3 length: 17 amino acids. CDR1 and CDR2 from the germline V gene are KGHDR and SFDVKD. The study's findings and limits: The donors' CMV status was not determined, possibly confounding changes in expanded clonotypes. Diversity of TCR beta per million T cells declined in a roughly linear way with age.

Through a sample-barcoded 5' primer and a J-beta primer mix, a second PCR was run for about 6 to 12 cycles. A single record per CDR3 protein comes from TCRdb applying MiXCR to the 5' RACE reads. The profile covers roughly 1,700,000 distinct CDR3 sequences, with roughly 30% appearing a single time and roughly 8% taken by the ten largest. The rearrangement links TRBV24-1 to TRBJ2-1; D is possibly TRBD2 (6 bases). The sample comprised blood. The origin of this receptor is a woman aged 25-40 years in good health. The CDR3 loop is CATSDAPRGRSYNEQFF. CDR3 DNA sequence: TGTGCCACCAGTGATGCCCCGCGGGGAAGGTCCTACAATGAGCAGTTCTTC.